One and the same sample provided the 20 T cell receptor beta chains below, sequenced in a study of T cell responses to AZD1222 COVID-19 vaccine. Profiling relied on immunoSEQ multiplex PCR, and the TCRdb table lists in-frame clones only, not all of them. The repertoire consists of some 100,000 clones, with 88% occurring once and the leading ten covering more than 1.5%. The sequences come from peripheral blood, collected on day 0 of AZD1222 vaccination. The receptors here all came from an adult in good health.

This chain links TRBV12-1 with TRBJ2-1; the DNA was not compared with TRBD2, the D call given in the table. TRBV12-1 is a listed pseudogene. The CDR3 is made up of 15 amino acids. CDR3 in amino acids: CASTPGADPYNEQFF. CDR3 nucleotide sequence: TGTGCCAGCACCCCGGGAGCGGATCCCTACAATGAGCAGTTCTTC.

This chain connects TRBV7-2 to TRBJ1-2; D is perhaps TRBD1 (5 bases). In germline, CDR1 is SGHTA, CDR2 FQGNSA. This CDR3 spans 17 amino acids. Trimming removed 0 bases from V and 4 bases from J, with 18 bases in between. Here the CDR3 reads CASSLAGETLIPYGYTF. The CDR3 DNA reads as TGTGCCAGCAGCTTAGCGGGGGAAACACTCATCCCCTATGGCTACACCTTC. The complete variable domain, with remaining parts taken from reference TRBV7-2 and TRBJ1-2, reads GAGVSQSPSNKVTEKGKDVELRCDPISGHTALYWYRQSLGQGLEFLIYFQGNSAPDKSGLPSDRFSAERTGGSVSTLTIQRTQQEDSAVYLCASSLAGETLIPYGYTFGSGTRLTVV.

This chain links TRBV24-1 with TRBJ1-5; TRBD1 matches at 10 bases. The CDR3 is 12 amino acids. CDR1 KGHDR and CDR2 SFDVKD come from the germline V gene. V lost 10 bases to trimming and J lost 6 bases; unmatched junction nucleotides: 2. CDR3 residues: CATGQGGQPQHF. In DNA, the CDR3 is TGTGCCACTGGACAGGGGGGTCAGCCCCAGCATTTT.

V gene TRBV5-6 combines with J gene TRBJ2-1; 12 positions agree with TRBD2. V was pared by 4 bases and J by 7 bases, with 6 bases of the junction left unmatched. Looked up from germline, CDR1 is SGHDT and CDR2 is YYEEEE. This CDR3 has 15 amino acids. CDR3: CASSQLAGGPNEQFF. CDR3 nucleotide sequence: TGTGCCAGCAGCCAGCTAGCGGGAGGGCCGAATGAGCAGTTCTTC.

The chain recombines TRBV6-5 with TRBJ2-1, with 10 nucleotides matching TRBD2. The V gene's germline CDR1 is MNHEY and CDR2 SVGAGI. The length of the CDR3 is 16 residues. The V and J ends lost 4 bases and 7 bases, in that order; junction bases with no gene match: 10. The CDR3 DNA reads TGTGCCAGCAGTTCTCTAGCGGGAGTCAGAGGGAATGAGCAGTTCTTC. This translates into CASSSLAGVRGNEQFF.

V usage is TRBV4-3 and J usage is TRBJ2-1; the match to TRBD2 covers 8 bases. The CDR3 contains 15 residues. Germline V gene data show CDR1 as LGHNA and CDR2 as YSLEER. After removal of 4 bases from V and 8 bases from J, the junction contained 10 bases not matched to a gene. DNA for the CDR3: TGCGCCAGCAGCCCCGGGACTAGGGGGGCCTATGAGCAGTTCTTC. Amino acid sequence: CASSPGTRGAYEQFF.

CDR3 sequence (DNA): TGCGCCAGCAGCCAAGGGACAGGCTACTACGAGCAGTACTTC. This encodes CASSQGTGYYEQYF. The V call is TRBV4-3, the J call TRBJ2-7; 7 bases agree with TRBD1. The V and J ends lost 1 base and 3 bases, in that order; junction bases with no gene match: 3. Germline V gives CDR1 LGHNA, CDR2 YSLEER. The CDR3 loop spans 14 amino acids.

This clone was seen only once. The V call is TRBV15, the J call TRBJ1-2; maybe TRBD1 (5 bases). Germline lookup yields CDR1 LNHNV and CDR2 YYDKDF (reference sequence). The CDR3 runs 14 residues. V lost 0 bases and J 3 bases, leaving 8 bases between the germline ends. CDR3 region: CATSRDLGDYGYTF. CDR3 bases: TGTGCCACCAGCAGAGATTTGGGGGACTATGGCTACACCTTC.

The chain employs TRBV7-3 and TRBJ2-1; D gene uncertain. Germline CDR1 SGHTA, CDR2 FQGTGA. This CDR3 has 14 amino acids. V was pared by 3 bases and J by 8 bases, with 14 bases between. CDR3 nucleotides: TGTGCCAGCAGCTTTTTTAGTAACGGTGATGAGCAGTTCTTC. The encoded protein is CASSFFSNGDEQFF.

V and J are TRBV30 and TRBJ2-1; maybe TRBD2 (5 bases). V shed 1 base and J shed 8 bases, with 6 bases lying between them. CDR3 length equals 11 residues. CDR1 is GTSNPN and CDR2 is SVGIG in the germline V gene (reference sequence). The CDR3 bases are TGTGCCTGGAGTGAGAGGGATGAGCAGTTCTTC. It specifies CAWSERDEQFF. Full variable domain (missing parts from reference TRBV30 and TRBJ2-1): SQTIHQWPATLVQPVGSPLSLECTVEGTSNPNLYWYRQAAGRGLQLLFYSVGIGQISSEVPQNLSASRPQDRQFILSSKKLLLSDSGFYLCAWSERDEQFFGPGTRLTVL.

The V gene is TRBV11-2, the J gene TRBJ2-3; 9 bases are a match to TRBD1. The CDR3 length is 16 residues. Germline V lookup: CDR1 SGHAT, CDR2 FQNNGV. V lost 3 bases to trimming and J lost 4 bases; unmatched junction nucleotides: 8. The CDR3 reads CASSFTWDRAPDTQYF. The CDR3 nucleotides are TGTGCCAGCAGCTTCACATGGGACAGGGCACCAGATACGCAGTATTTT.

Only one count was recorded for this clone. The chain joins TRBV29-1 to TRBJ2-7; perhaps D is TRBD1 or TRBD2 (6 bases each). Germline V gene data show CDR1 as SQVTM and CDR2 as ANQGSEA. The CDR3 runs to 13 residues. Deletions cut 5 bases from V and 4 bases from J, with 15 bases between. The CDR3 region has the DNA TGCAGCGTTAAAGGGGGGCTTGGTTACGAGCAGTACTTC. Translating it yields CSVKGGLGYEQYF.

The chain links TRBV18 to TRBJ1-5, with D unclear. The CDR3 totals 13 residues. Germline assignment: CDR1 KGHSH and CDR2 LQKENI. The V and J ends lost 6 bases and 5 bases respectively, with 11 bases between them. The CDR3 protein is CASSQEWDQPQHF. Written as DNA, the CDR3 is TGTGCCAGCTCTCAGGAGTGGGATCAGCCCCAGCATTTT.

This clone appeared a few times. Additional DNA sequences in this sample encode the identical CDR3. The chain employs TRBV7-9 and TRBJ2-7; D unresolved. Germline CDR1 SEHNR, CDR2 FQNEAQ (reference sequence). The CDR3 loop spans 11 amino acids. V was shortened by 4 bases and J by 3 bases, with 4 bases between the two germline ends. CDR3 protein: CASSSVYEQYF. CDR3 nucleotide sequence: TGTGCCAGCAGCTCTGTCTACGAGCAGTACTTC.

This rearrangement joins TRBV4-3 to TRBJ2-6; the match to TRBD2 covers 11 bases. J was trimmed by 0 bases and V by 0 bases; bases with no gene match: 4. The CDR3 contains 19 residues. Per the germline V gene, CDR1 is LGHNA and CDR2 is YSLEER. The CDR3 spells CASSQDKLAGVSGANVLTF. DNA of the CDR3: TGCGCCAGCAGCCAAGATAAACTAGCGGGAGTCTCTGGGGCCAACGTCCTGACTTTC.

The rearrangement joins TRBV5-6 to TRBJ2-2, with D unclear. Germline CDR1 SGHDT, CDR2 YYEEEE. This CDR3 comprises 16 residues. V lost 5 bases and J 6 bases, leaving 20 bases between the germline ends. CDR3 nucleotide sequence: TGTGCCAGCAGGGACCTCCGACGGGCAGGCGCCGGGGAGCTGTTTTTT. Residues: CASRDLRRAGAGELFF.

The chain employs TRBV4-1 and TRBJ1-1, with D maybe TRBD1 (5 bases). Trimming removed 5 bases from V and 5 bases from J, with 12 bases in between. CDR1 is MGHRA and CDR2 is YSYEKL in the germline V gene. This CDR3 spans 13 amino acids. The CDR3 loop reads CASSSHGGTEAFF. As DNA, the CDR3 is TGCGCCAGCAGCTCTCATGGGGGGACTGAAGCTTTCTTT.

This chain uses TRBV28 with TRBJ1-1, with D possibly being TRBD1 (5 bases). Trimming pared 7 bases from V and 2 bases from J, leaving 11 bases between. Per the germline V gene, CDR1 is MDHEN and CDR2 is SYDVKM. This CDR3 is 13 amino acids long. The CDR3 coding sequence is TGTGCCAGCATAGGCGGGGGAAACACTGAAGCTTTCTTT. Amino acid sequence: CASIGGGNTEAFF.

In its sample, this clone was seen once. The gene calls are TRBV27 and TRBJ1-6, with D tentatively TRBD1 (5 bases). Germline-derived CDR1 and CDR2 are MNHEY and SMNVEV (reference sequence). This CDR3 contains 13 residues. The V gene lost 3 bases and the J gene lost 9 bases, with 9 bases spanning the gap. The CDR3 sequence is CASSFQGFSPLHF. For the CDR3, the DNA is TGTGCCAGCAGTTTCCAGGGATTTTCACCCCTCCACTTT.

This chain joins TRBV5-4 and TRBJ2-1; 15 bases agree with TRBD2. Trimming took 2 bases from V and 8 from J; bases not matched to a gene: 2. The CDR3 is 15 amino acids. Per the germline V gene, CDR1 is SGHNT and CDR2 is YYREEE (reference sequence). The CDR3 region is CASSLGLAGGDEQFF. The CDR3 coding sequence is TGTGCCAGCAGCTTAGGACTAGCGGGAGGGGATGAGCAGTTCTTC. Based on the CDR3 plus reference TRBV5-4 and TRBJ2-1, the full variable domain is ETGVTQSPTHLIKTRGQQVTLRCSSQSGHNTVSWYQQALGQGPQFIFQYYREEENGRGNFPPRFSGLQFPNYSSELNVNALELDDSALYLCASSLGLAGGDEQFFGPGTRLTVL.